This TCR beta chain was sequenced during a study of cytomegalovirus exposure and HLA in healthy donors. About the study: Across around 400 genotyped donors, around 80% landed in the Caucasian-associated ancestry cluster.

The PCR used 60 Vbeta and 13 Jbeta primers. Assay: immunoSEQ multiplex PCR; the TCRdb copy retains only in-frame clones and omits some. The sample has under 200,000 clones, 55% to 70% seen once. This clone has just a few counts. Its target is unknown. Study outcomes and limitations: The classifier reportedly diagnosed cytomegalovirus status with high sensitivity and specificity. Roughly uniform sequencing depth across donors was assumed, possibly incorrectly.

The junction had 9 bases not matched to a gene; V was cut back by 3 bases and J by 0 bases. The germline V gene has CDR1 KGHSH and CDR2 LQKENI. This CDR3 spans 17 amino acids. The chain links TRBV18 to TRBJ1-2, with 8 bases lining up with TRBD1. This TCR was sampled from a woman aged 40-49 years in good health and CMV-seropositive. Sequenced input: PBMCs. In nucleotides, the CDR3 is TGTGCCAGCTCACCTTACGGGACAGGAAATTCTAACTATGGCTACACCTTC. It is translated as CASSPYGTGNSNYGYTF.